The sample holds one count of the clone carrying this T cell receptor (beta chain). Its target is not known. The sample comes from a study of cytomegalovirus exposure and HLA in healthy donors. General study results and limits: TCR beta chains numbering some 150 were designated cytomegalovirus-associated. TRBV6-2, TRBV6-3 and some other V segments were excluded as indistinguishable. Trimming of TCR beta V- and J-genes showed a link, identified in a later analysis, to a missense DCLRE1C variant. Three chains tied to CMV proved CMV antigen-specific in vitro.

Primers: 60 Vbeta forward and 13 Jbeta reverse. The assay was immunoSEQ multiplex PCR, and TCRdb's table has in-frame clones only and misses some. The sample has over 150,000 clones, roughly three quarters seen once; the top ten hold roughly 3%. This CDR3 region has 15 residues. Germline V gene lookup returns CDR1 MDHEN and CDR2 SYDVKM. V was clipped by 5 bases and J by 0 bases; unmatched bases: 5. This chain connects TRBV28 to TRBJ1-1; 8 bases map to TRBD1. The TCR originated in a male donor in good health and CMV-seronegative. The sample consisted of PBMCs. The CDR3 sequence is CASSPSRGLNTEAFF. Here the CDR3 DNA reads TGTGCCAGCAGTCCCTCCAGGGGGCTGAACACTGAAGCTTTCTTT.